This paragraph covers one T cell receptor beta chain sequence. The antigen it binds to is not known. Nothing much larger sits one base from this clone, and base qualities are not available. Each collaborating institution followed its own protocols to collect whole blood in K2EDTA tubes. For TCRbeta analysis, collaborators shipped samples in one of three forms: frozen whole blood, isolated PBMCs, or DNA extracted from either of those sample types. The data stem from a study of blood T cell repertoires in COVID-19 (TCRdb year 2020). Regarding the research as a whole: Collaborator samples came from the United States, Italy and Spain and covered acute and convalescent phases of COVID-19. The material from the prospective study consisted of cDNA or gDNA derived from T cells, B-cell-depleted T cells, or PBMCs. Subjects who had been exposed to COVID-19, were actively infected with it, or had recovered from it provided the deeply sampled blood TCRbeta repertoires that made up the dataset. The repertoires were released in a freely available public database meant as a resource for research on the immune response to SARS-CoV-2. Samples were obtained from the ongoing ImmuneRACE study (first 160 participants) and from 1,254 subjects provided by 6 global collaborators. A de-identified subject ID, COVID-19 status, age in years and sex were almost always included in the sample metadata. HLA class I and class II types, where available, came from metadata supplied by the sample provider rather than from assay-based typing. The paper as a whole reports these results and caveats: How much clinical and demographic metadata was included differed by source and by participant, and the metadata was provided uncurated.

TCRbeta CDR3 regions were amplified from genomic DNA using the immunoSEQ Assay, a bias-controlled multiplex PCR. On the authors' methods: The number of nucleated cells in each sample was estimated by amplification of reference gene primers within the assay. Sequence reads were collapsed and filtered to measure the absolute abundance of every unique TCRbeta CDR3 rearrangement. For each sample, productive Simpson clonality was calculated as the square root of Simpson's diversity index across productive rearrangements. Here the immuneACCESS table is served through TCRdb, limited to in-frame sequences with V and J called. Missing clones are a known gap in these copies; in checked studies unresolved V genes cover under half, and the rest lacks a known reason. The V and J calls and clone size are taken from that table; D and trimming were inferred from the DNA. The sample records hundreds of thousands of clones, around 82% of which are singletons. The ten largest clones take up less than 4% of the sample.

Germline trimming amounts to 0 bases on V and 7 bases on J, with 7 as the count of junction bases outside the gene matches. The germline V gene gives CDR1 as MNHNS and CDR2 as SASEGT. From the cysteine up to the phenylalanine, the CDR3 has a length of 16 residues. Only the CDR3 DNA stays, 48 bases, in frame from base 1. This chain joins TRBV6-1 to TRBJ2-1; TRBD1 matches 9 bases in the middle. This receptor was obtained from a woman older than 75 with acute or convalescent COVID-19. Specimen: peripheral blood. The sequenced DNA: TGTGCCAGCAGTGAAGCTATAACAGGGGGCCTGAATGAGCAGTTCTTC. Protein translation: CASSEAITGGLNEQFF.